The clone carrying this T cell receptor (beta chain) was seen more than once but under ten times. Its antigen is currently unknown. The same CDR3 arises from other DNA sequences in this sample as well. The record originates from a study of T cell responses to AZD1222 COVID-19 vaccine. As for the study in general: Whether given at about 4 or about 12 weeks, second doses were pooled. Study findings and constraints: CD4 TCRs linked to vaccination spanned spike, dominating at 160-218 and 743-854. An increase in Spike-specific TCR breadth and depth was observed after two AZD1222 doses.

This CDR3 spans 14 amino acids. Germline V gives CDR1 SNHLY, CDR2 FYNNEI. Trimming cost V 2 bases and J 2 bases; bases outside gene matches: 0. The data were produced by immunoSEQ multiplex PCR, yet TCRdb's version contains in-frame clones alone and is incomplete. Seen here are under 150,000 clones, more than 85% observed once, and the top ten hold about 1.9%. The receptor was derived from an adult in good health. V and J are TRBV2 and TRBJ1-3; TRBD1 matches 7 bases. The specimen was peripheral blood, collected on day 0 of AZD1222 vaccination. CDR3 nucleotide sequence: TGTGCCAGCAGTGAACAGGGGGCTGGAAACACCATATATTTT. This translates into CASSEQGAGNTIYF.